The T cell receptor (beta chain) described here comes from a study of cytomegalovirus exposure and HLA in healthy donors. General observations from the study: Accurate prediction of most subjects' HLA-A and HLA-B alleles from TCR beta sequences was reported.

Details on this clone: Its antigen is undetermined.

The CDR3 covers 14 residues. The V and J ends lost 4 bases and 6 bases respectively, with 17 bases between them. The germline V gene has CDR1 SGHNT and CDR2 YYREEE (reference sequence). The PCR employed 60 Vbeta primers together with 13 Jbeta primers. Only in-frame clones appear in the TCRdb table, and some are missing; sequencing was by immunoSEQ multiplex PCR. The sample shows 130,000 to 150,000 clones, more than 75% of them seen only once. This clonotype originated in a female donor in good health and CMV-seronegative. The chain joins TRBV5-4 to TRBJ2-7; weak D call: TRBD1 (6 bases). Sequencing was carried out using PBMCs. The chain's CDR3 is CASSPQSQGSEQYF. As DNA, the CDR3 is TGTGCCAGCAGCCCTCAGTCCCAGGGGAGCGAGCAGTACTTC.